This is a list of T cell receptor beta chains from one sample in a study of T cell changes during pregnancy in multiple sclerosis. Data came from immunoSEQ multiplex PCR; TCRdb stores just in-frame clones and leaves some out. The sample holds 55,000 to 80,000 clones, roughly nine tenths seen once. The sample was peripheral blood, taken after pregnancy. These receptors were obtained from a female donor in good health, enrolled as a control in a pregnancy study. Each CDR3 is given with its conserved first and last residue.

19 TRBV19 CASSIGAGGQGAGANVLTF
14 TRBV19 CASSSQGVNTEAFF
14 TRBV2 CASSEVRSVNEQFF
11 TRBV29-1 CSVEHGTRYTF
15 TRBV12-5 CASGGPGQGSSPLHF
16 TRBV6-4 CASSDSLAGGTDTQYF
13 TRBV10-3 CASGQGAVGEQYF
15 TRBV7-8 CASSSGGAFNNEQFF
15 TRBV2 CASSTKGDSFYGYTF
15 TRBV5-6 CASSLVLAGFNEQFF
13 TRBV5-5 CASSLGLFNEQFF